The 15 T cell receptor beta chains reported below all come from one sample, sequenced in a study of shared clonotypes between healthy human individuals. Measured with immunoSEQ multiplex PCR; TCRdb has only the in-frame clones, and not every one. The sample consists of about 490,000 clones, 65% to 80% of them appearing once. The sequenced material came from PBMCs. These receptors came from a woman in her thirties or forties in good health. Some clones in this sample may be carry-over from other donors' samples.

The sample holds one count of this clone. This sequence joins TRBV11-2 and TRBJ1-3; 10 bases match TRBD1. CDR3 length: 18 residues. V gave up 4 bases and J gave up 0 bases; unmatched junction bases: 9. CDR1 SGHAT and CDR2 FQNNGV come from the germline V gene. The CDR3 sequence is CASSSLTGGEISGNTIYF. DNA of the CDR3: TGTGCCAGCAGCTCCCTGACAGGGGGCGAGATCTCTGGAAACACCATATATTTT.

The chain is built from TRBV10-3 and TRBJ2-1; possibly TRBD1 for D (6 bases). CDR3 size: 14 residues. Germline loops: CDR1 ENHRY, CDR2 SYGVKD. Trimming shortened V by 4 bases and J by 9 bases, and 16 bases separated the two germline ends. The CDR3 nucleotides are TGTGCCATCAGTGTTGGGACACCTAAGAGTGAGCAGTTCTTC. As protein: CAISVGTPKSEQFF.

The CDR3: CASSWRRVSGETQYF. In DNA form, the CDR3 reads TGTGCCAGTAGTTGGCGGAGGGTTTCCGGCGAGACCCAGTACTTC. The chain joins TRBV19 to TRBJ2-5, with D possibly matching TRBD2 (6 bases). Germline CDR1 LNHDA, CDR2 SQIVND (reference sequence). The V end was cut by 5 bases, the J end by 5 bases, with 18 bases between. The CDR3 length is 15 residues.

The rearrangement uses TRBV30 and TRBJ1-4; no clear D gene. CDR1 is GTSNPN, CDR2 SVGIG, per germline (reference sequence). CDR3 size: 12 residues. The V end lost 8 bases, the J end lost 5 bases, and 12 bases lay between the germline ends. The CDR3 region is CALREGNEKLFF. The CDR3 DNA sequence: TGTGCCCTTCGTGAGGGAAATGAAAAACTGTTTTTT.

The J gene is TRBJ1-1, the V gene TRBV14; 9 bases are a match to TRBD1. The CDR3 extends over 17 amino acids. The germline V gene has CDR1 SGHDN and CDR2 FVKESK. J was trimmed by 1 base and V by 4 bases; bases with no gene match: 10. CDR3 bases: TGTGCCAGCAGCCCGAGCCCGGGACAGGGTGGGAACACTGAAGCTTTCTTT. Residues: CASSPSPGQGGNTEAFF.

The genes are TRBV28 and TRBJ1-1, with 7 positions matching TRBD1. J was trimmed by 7 bases and V by 10 bases; bases with no gene match: 12. There are 13 residues in the CDR3. Germline V gene sequence: CDR1 MDHEN, CDR2 SYDVKM. The CDR3 coding sequence is TGTGCCACCAGACGACAGGGATGGGGTGAAGCTTTCTTT. Residues: CATRRQGWGEAFF.

The chain uses TRBV27 and TRBJ1-1, with D possibly matching TRBD1 (5 bases). Trimming removed 5 bases from V and 0 bases from J, with 22 bases in between. Germline V lookup: CDR1 MNHEY, CDR2 SMNVEV (reference sequence). This CDR3 has 18 residues. CDR3 nucleotide sequence: TGTGCCAGCAGTGCCCGGTCTCTCAGGGCGGTAGTGAACACTGAAGCTTTCTTT. Translated, it gives CASSARSLRAVVNTEAFF.

This clone appeared a single time. This sequence joins TRBV6-6 and TRBJ2-3; no clear D. V lost 8 bases and J lost 0, with 9 bases in between. Germline values: CDR1 MNHNY, CDR2 SVGAGI (reference sequence). The CDR3 spans 13 residues. For the CDR3, the DNA is TGTGCCAGCGCCGACATAAGCACAGATACGCAGTATTTT. Translation gives CASADISTDTQYF.

This chain uses TRBV5-1 with TRBJ2-3; the D gene is possibly TRBD1 (8 bases). Trimming pared 7 bases from V and 5 bases from J, leaving 20 bases between. In germline, CDR1 is SGHRS, CDR2 YFSETQ. The CDR3 loop spans 15 amino acids. In DNA form, the CDR3 reads TGCGCCAGCGGCCTACAGGGGGGGAGAGTAGATACGCAGTATTTT. It yields the protein CASGLQGGRVDTQYF.

The CDR3 DNA follows: TGCGCCAGCAGCTTGGCCGGGTACCCAGAGCAGTTCTTC. Translated, it gives CASSLAGYPEQFF. The chain employs TRBV5-1 and TRBJ2-1; no clear D. The V and J ends lost 0 bases and 10 bases respectively, with 11 bases between them. The CDR3 consists of 13 residues. Germline-derived CDR1 and CDR2 are SGHRS and YFSETQ.

V is TRBV7-2 and J is TRBJ2-1; D gene uncertain. The CDR3 loop spans 13 amino acids. CDR1 and CDR2 from the germline V gene are SGHTA and FQGNSA. V lost 2 bases to trimming and J lost 10 bases, with 12 bases between them. CDR3 in amino acids: CASSLSDLSEQFF. The CDR3 DNA sequence: TGTGCCAGCAGCTTATCCGACCTTTCAGAGCAGTTCTTC.

The chain is built from TRBV7-2 and TRBJ1-1; D unclear. Trimming removed 1 base from V and 11 bases from J, with 14 bases in between. CDR3 size: 13 residues. Germline V lookup: CDR1 SGHTA, CDR2 FQGNSA. In DNA form, the CDR3 reads TGTGCCAGCAGCTTAGGGGGAGAAGGAGTTGCTTTCTTT. Protein: CASSLGGEGVAFF.

This chain joins TRBV7-2 and TRBJ2-3; TRBD2 agrees at 13 bases. The CDR3 length is 18 residues. Germline V CDR1 and CDR2: SGHTA, FQGNSA. V shed 1 base, J shed 4 bases, and the junction held 8 bases outside the gene matches. The CDR3 is CASSLDRTSGSWADTQYF. The CDR3 DNA sequence: TGTGCCAGCAGCTTAGATCGGACTAGCGGGAGTTGGGCAGATACGCAGTATTTT.

CDR3 protein: CASSESQGALVGYTF. The CDR3 DNA reads TGTGCCAGCAGTGAAAGTCAGGGGGCTTTGGTTGGCTACACCTTC. This sequence joins TRBV2 and TRBJ1-2; the match to TRBD1 covers 8 bases. This CDR3 has 15 amino acids. Per the germline V gene, CDR1 is SNHLY and CDR2 is FYNNEI. The V and J ends lost 2 bases and 7 bases, in that order; junction bases with no gene match: 9.

This sequence joins TRBV19 and TRBJ1-4; no reliable D call. The V and J ends lost 1 base and 5 bases respectively, with 8 bases between them. This CDR3 is built from 14 residues. CDR1 and CDR2 from the germline V gene are LNHDA and SQIVND (reference sequence). CDR3 nucleotides: TGTGCCAGTAGTATAGGGCAGCTGAATGAAAAACTGTTTTTT. This gives the protein CASSIGQLNEKLFF.